These T cell receptor beta chains were read from a single sample in a study of cytomegalovirus exposure and HLA in healthy donors. Here immunoSEQ multiplex PCR was the method, and the copy in TCRdb shows in-frame clones only, minus some. The data hold fewer than 350,000 clones, with about 87% observed a single time. The specimen sequenced was PBMCs. Receptor source: a young woman in good health and CMV-seronegative. The conserved cysteine and the conserved F or W are not part of the CDR3 here. D genes are given only for firm matches. Clone size is shown for a subset of rows, as once, few, many or a class of expanded clone.

d_gene	len	v_gene	j_gene	abundance	CDR3aa
-	9	TRBV9	TRBJ2-5	once	ASSGGETQY
TRBD2	14	TRBV11-3	TRBJ2-3	-	ASSTRTSGGTDTQY
TRBD1	9	TRBV4-2	TRBJ1-1	-	ASSQTGKAF
-	12	TRBV9	TRBJ1-4	-	ASSVDRTNEKLF
TRBD1	12	TRBV12-5	TRBJ2-7	-	ASGPQGATYEQY
-	12	TRBV7-8	TRBJ1-1	once	ASSFSLHLTEAF
TRBD2	10	TRBV30	TRBJ2-7	-	AWAGGAYEQY
TRBD2	15	TRBV18	TRBJ2-1	-	ASSPRLAGGTYNEQF
-	11	TRBV30	TRBJ1-2	-	AWSVRGNYGYT
TRBD1	14	TRBV27	TRBJ2-3	-	ASSLSHRGRADTQY
-	11	TRBV7-2	TRBJ1-2	-	ASSPTGSLSYT
TRBD2	14	TRBV9	TRBJ2-7	-	ASSVGGGKGLDEQY